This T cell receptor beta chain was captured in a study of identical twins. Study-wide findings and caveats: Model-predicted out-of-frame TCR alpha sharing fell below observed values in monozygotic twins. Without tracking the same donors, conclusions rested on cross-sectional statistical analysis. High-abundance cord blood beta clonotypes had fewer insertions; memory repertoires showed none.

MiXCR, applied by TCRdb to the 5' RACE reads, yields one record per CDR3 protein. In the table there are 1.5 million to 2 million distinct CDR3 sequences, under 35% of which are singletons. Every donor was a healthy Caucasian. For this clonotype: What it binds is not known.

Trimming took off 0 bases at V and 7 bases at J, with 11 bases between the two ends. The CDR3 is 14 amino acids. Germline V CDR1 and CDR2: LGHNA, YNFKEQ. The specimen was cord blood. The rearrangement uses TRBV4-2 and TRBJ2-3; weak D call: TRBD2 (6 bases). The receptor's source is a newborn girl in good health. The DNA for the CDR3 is TGTGCCAGCAGCCAAGACACGGGAGCGTATACGCAGTATTTT. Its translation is CASSQDTGAYTQYF.